This TCR beta chain was identified in a study of blood T cell repertoires in COVID-19. Study-level background: COVID-19 samples, acute and convalescent, were from the United States, Italy and Spain.

CDR3 size: 12 residues. V lost 3 bases and J lost 8, with 11 bases in between. CDR1 and CDR2 (germline): SGHKS, YYEKEE (reference sequence). In the authors' workflow: Amplification with reference gene primers provided the estimates of nucleated cell counts. Method: immunoSEQ multiplex PCR; TCRdb's copy keeps in-frame clones and lacks some. D and trimming were read from the DNA, whereas the V and J calls and clone size are those reported in that table. The sample has 150,000 or so clones, roughly 85% seen once. This sequence was found in a human donor with acute or convalescent COVID-19. The donor label of this sample is uncertain. The chain uses TRBV5-5 and TRBJ1-1; tentative D call: TRBD1 (6 bases). The sequenced material came from peripheral blood. The CDR3 nucleotides read TGTGCCAGCAGCTATTCAGGACAGGAAGCTTTCTTT. Its translation: CASSYSGQEAFF.